Listed below are T cell receptor beta chains from one sample, sequenced in a study of blood T cells in healthy people across ages. From the 5' RACE reads, TCRdb called clonotypes with MiXCR, one entry per CDR3 protein. This table has about 1.8 million distinct CDR3 sequences, roughly 49% appearing once. Sequences were obtained from blood. The receptor set was obtained from a woman in her thirties or forties in good health. The CDR3 runs from the conserved cysteine through the conserved F or W. A D gene is named only where the DNA matches it firmly. The size of a clone is reported for some rows only, either as once, few or many, or as a class for expanded clones.

size	V	D	J	length	CDR3	DNA
many	TRBV27	TRBD2	TRBJ2-5	16	CASNSLAGGIQETQYF	TGTGCCAGCAACTCTCTAGCGGGGGGGATTCAAGAGACCCAGTACTTC
.	TRBV15	.	TRBJ2-5	15	CATSRGATLGETQYF	TGTGCCACCAGCAGAGGGGCTACTCTCGGGGAGACCCAGTACTTC
few	TRBV11-2	.	TRBJ2-3	15	CASRRTARSPDTQYF	TGTGCCAGCAGACGGACGGCTCGGAGCCCAGATACGCAGTATTTT
.	TRBV3-1	.	TRBJ2-3	17	CASRPPPRAGSTDTQYF	TGTGCCAGCAGACCCCCCCCTCGGGCGGGGAGCACAGATACGCAGTATTTT
few	TRBV20-1	.	TRBJ1-2	13	CSAPGQASYGYTF	TGCAGTGCTCCCGGGCAGGCCTCCTATGGCTACACCTTC
few	TRBV6-2/TRBV6-3	.	TRBJ2-7	14	CASSYLPEYYEQYF	TGTGCCAGCAGTTACCTCCCCGAATACTACGAGCAGTACTTC
.	TRBV6-6	TRBD1	TRBJ1-5	14	CASTSGTGLSPQHF	TGTGCCAGCACGTCTGGGACAGGGCTGTCCCCCCAGCATTTT
many	TRBV7-2	.	TRBJ2-7	10	CASSFYEQYF	TGTGCCAGCAGTTTCTACGAGCAGTACTTC
.	TRBV3-1	.	TRBJ1-5	16	CASSQGGPHSNQPQHF	TGTGCCAGCAGCCAAGGGGGCCCTCATAGCAATCAGCCCCAGCATTTT
few	TRBV7-6	.	TRBJ2-7	15	CASSPSGQVSYEQYF	TGTGCCAGCAGCCCCTCGGGACAAGTCTCCTACGAGCAGTACTTC
few	TRBV2	TRBD1	TRBJ2-7	13	CAGKTGSSYEQYF	TGTGCCGGCAAGACAGGGAGCTCCTACGAGCAGTACTTC
.	TRBV7-2	.	TRBJ2-5	15	CASSQPGSGQETQYF	TGTGCCAGCAGCCAACCGGGGTCTGGACAAGAGACCCAGTACTTC
.	TRBV4-3	.	TRBJ2-3	17	CASSQDGSWGAADTQYF	TGCGCCAGCAGCCAAGATGGGAGCTGGGGGGCTGCAGATACGCAGTATTTT
few	TRBV12-3/TRBV12-4	TRBD2	TRBJ2-1	15	CASSRTSGGASEQFF	TGTGCCAGCAGTCGGACTAGCGGGGGGGCTTCTGAGCAGTTCTTC
few	TRBV20-1	.	TRBJ2-1	13	CSPREGLEETQFF	TGCAGTCCCCGAGAGGGGTTAGAGGAGACCCAGTTCTTC
once	TRBV3-1	.	TRBJ2-1	16	CASSQVTAFKDNEQFF	TGTGCCAGCAGCCAAGTGACCGCCTTTAAGGACAATGAGCAGTTCTTC
.	TRBV20-1	.	TRBJ2-3	15	CSASQLLAPADTQYF	TGCAGTGCTAGTCAGTTACTAGCCCCGGCCGATACGCAGTATTTT
.	TRBV5-1	.	TRBJ2-3	16	CASSPDTGRRSDTQYF	TGCGCCAGCAGCCCCGACACGGGACGGAGATCAGATACGCAGTATTTT
.	TRBV6-2/TRBV6-3	.	TRBJ2-7	11	CASLGPNEQYF	TGTGCCAGTCTGGGGCCAAACGAGCAGTACTTC
few	TRBV12-3/TRBV12-4	TRBD2	TRBJ2-1	14	CASRGTSGVNEQFF	TGTGCCAGCAGGGGGACTAGCGGGGTTAATGAGCAGTTCTTC
.	TRBV12-3/TRBV12-4	.	TRBJ1-2	15	CASSAARGAGYGYTF	TGTGCCAGCAGTGCCGCCCGGGGGGCGGGATATGGCTACACCTTC
.	TRBV7-2	.	TRBJ2-3	15	CASSLNSISTDTQYF	TGTGCCAGCAGCTTAAACAGCATCAGCACAGATACGCAGTATTTT
.	TRBV7-2	.	TRBJ2-5	14	CASSLGSMSPPQYF	TGTGCCAGCAGCTTAGGGAGTATGAGTCCGCCGCAGTACTTC
few	TRBV12-3/TRBV12-4	.	TRBJ2-1	11	CASSFGHMQFF	TGTGCCAGCAGTTTCGGACATATGCAGTTCTTC
few	TRBV15	.	TRBJ2-5	16	CATTAGHEGKQETQYF	TGTGCCACCACGGCGGGGCACGAAGGGAAACAAGAGACCCAGTACTTC
.	TRBV5-1	.	TRBJ2-3	16	CASSLSRQLLTDTQYF	TGCGCCAGCAGCTTGTCGAGACAGCTCCTAACAGATACGCAGTATTTT
.	TRBV27	TRBD1	TRBJ2-7	14	CASTRTGPSYEQYF	TGTGCCAGCACCCGGACAGGGCCCTCCTACGAGCAGTACTTC
.	TRBV6-5	TRBD2	TRBJ2-1	20	CASSYSRGLAGESSCNEQFF	TGTGCCAGCAGTTACTCGAGGGGACTAGCGGGGGAAAGCTCCTGCAATGAGCAGTTCTTC
.	TRBV7-8	TRBD2	TRBJ2-5	14	CASKFSGAGETQYF	TGTGCCAGCAAGTTTAGCGGGGCGGGAGAGACCCAGTACTTC
many	TRBV10-3	TRBD2	TRBJ2-5	14	CAISGTSGQETQYF	TGTGCCATCAGTGGGACTAGCGGACAAGAGACCCAGTACTTC
.	TRBV5-4	TRBD1	TRBJ2-4	16	CASSWTGGPPSYGQYF	TGTGCCAGCAGCTGGACAGGGGGACCCCCCTCCTACGGGCAGTACTTC
.	TRBV5-6	.	TRBJ2-5	14	CASSGREEQETQYF	TGTGCCAGCAGCGGCCGGGAAGAACAAGAGACCCAGTACTTC
few	TRBV6-1	TRBD1	TRBJ2-6	17	CASSPRRQGAGANVLTF	TGTGCCAGCAGTCCACGCAGACAGGGGGCTGGGGCCAACGTCCTGACTTTC
.	TRBV2	.	TRBJ1-2	14	CASSETGLSYGYTF	TGTGCCAGCAGTGAAACAGGGCTCAGCTATGGCTACACCTTC
few	TRBV24-1	.	TRBJ2-1	13	CATSDPPRGEQFF	TGTGCCACCAGTGACCCCCCTAGGGGTGAGCAGTTCTTC
few	TRBV15	.	TRBJ2-5	12	CATTGPQETQYF	TGTGCCACCACAGGGCCTCAAGAGACCCAGTACTTC
few	TRBV5-1	TRBD2	TRBJ2-1	14	CASSFERGLGEQFF	TGCGCCAGCAGCTTCGAGCGGGGGTTGGGTGAGCAGTTCTTC
.	TRBV11-2	.	TRBJ2-5	15	CASSLDMRQKETQYF	TGTGCCAGCAGCTTAGATATGAGACAGAAAGAGACCCAGTACTTC
.	TRBV5-1	.	TRBJ1-5	15	CASSMDGVGNQPQHF	TGCGCCAGCAGTATGGACGGGGTAGGCAATCAGCCCCAGCATTTT
.	TRBV7-2	TRBD1	TRBJ1-5	16	CASSLAQGAGYQPQHF	TGTGCCAGCAGCTTAGCCCAGGGGGCAGGTTATCAGCCCCAGCATTTT
.	TRBV27	TRBD2	TRBJ2-7	16	CASSLGSGGSDYEQYF	TGTGCCAGCAGTTTAGGGTCGGGGGGGTCGGACTACGAGCAGTACTTC